Below are 21 T cell receptor beta chains sequenced from a single sample in a study of blood T cell repertoires in COVID-19 (dated by TCRdb to 2018 to 2021). Library method: the immunoSEQ multiplex PCR assay. TCRdb obtained this table from immuneACCESS and retained in-frame rearrangements with V and J assigned. These tables miss some clones; where compared with another copy, unresolved V genes account for less than half of the shortfall, and the remainder is unexplained. The sample profile shows some 320,000 clones; about 89% of them were found once. Roughly 5% of the sample goes to the ten largest clones. The specimen was PBMCs or T cells enriched from blood (not recorded which). The source of these receptors is a woman in her 30s who had recovered from COVID-19.

This clone was recorded at least ten times. The chain employs TRBV7-3 and TRBJ1-2; the D gene is possibly TRBD1 (5 bases). CDR1 SGHTA and CDR2 FQGTGA come from the germline V gene. This CDR3 has 15 residues. V dropped 2 bases and J dropped 6 bases, with 16 bases sitting between them. CDR3 bases: TGTGCCAGCAGCTTACCTTCGCCAGGGAGGGATGGCTACACCTTC. Residues: CASSLPSPGRDGYTF.

The gene calls are TRBV12-3 or TRBV12-4 and TRBJ1-1; possibly TRBD1 for D (5 bases). The V gene lost 4 bases and the J gene lost 1 base, with 7 bases spanning the gap. The CDR3 sequence is 13 residues long. The CDR3 DNA follows: TGTGCCAGCAGTTGGGGCCAGAACACTGAAGCTTTCTTT. Amino acid sequence: CASSWGQNTEAFF.

V and J are TRBV20-1 and TRBJ1-5; the D is unclear. Germline V lookup: CDR1 DFQATT, CDR2 SNEGSKA (reference sequence). This CDR3 region has 14 residues. V was clipped by 3 bases and J by 3 bases, with 12 bases between them. CDR3 in amino acids: CSASWAGVNQPQHF. The CDR3 region has the DNA TGCAGTGCTAGTTGGGCGGGAGTCAATCAGCCCCAGCATTTT.

This chain joins TRBV6-2 or TRBV6-3 and TRBJ1-4; 7 nucleotides align to TRBD1. CDR1 is MNHEY, CDR2 SVGEGT, per germline. Germline trimming cut 2 bases from V and 8 bases from J; bases unmatched to any gene: 5. This CDR3 region has 14 residues. In DNA, the CDR3 is TGTGCCAGCAGTTACAGGGGGCCTGTGGAAAAACTGTTTTTT. This encodes CASSYRGPVEKLFF.

V usage is TRBV7-9 and J usage is TRBJ1-2; D possibly corresponds to TRBD1 (5 bases). Looked up from germline, CDR1 is SEHNR and CDR2 is FQNEAQ (reference sequence). V shed 1 base and J shed 4 bases, with 10 bases lying between them. This CDR3 comprises 14 residues. CDR3 loop: CASSLVPGFYGYTF. CDR3 nucleotides: TGTGCCAGCAGCTTAGTACCAGGGTTCTATGGCTACACCTTC. Full variable domain (outside the CDR3, taken from reference TRBV7-9 and TRBJ1-2): DTGVSQNPRHKITKRGQNVTFRCDPISEHNRLYWYRQTLGQGPEFLTYFQNEAQLEKSRLLSDRFSAERPKGSFSTLEIQRTEQGDSAMYLCASSLVPGFYGYTFGSGTRLTVV.

The rearrangement uses TRBV28 and TRBJ2-5, with D tentatively TRBD1 (5 bases). This CDR3 is built from 16 residues. Germline lookup yields CDR1 MDHEN and CDR2 SYDVKM. The germline V and J ends were trimmed by 2 bases and 1 base, with 14 bases remaining between them. The CDR3 nucleotides are TGTGCCAGCAGTTTAACCCCGGAGACAGCCCAAGAGACCCAGTACTTC. Its translation is CASSLTPETAQETQYF.

The DNA for the CDR3 is TGTGCCATCAGTGAGGCCGGGGGTGGCAATCAGCCCCAGCATTTT. It yields the protein CAISEAGGGNQPQHF. The chain is built from TRBV10-3 and TRBJ1-5, with D perhaps TRBD1 (5 bases). The CDR3 runs to 15 residues. Germline-derived CDR1 and CDR2 are ENHRY and SYGVKD. V lost 2 bases and J 2 bases, leaving 10 bases between the germline ends.

J is TRBJ1-1 and V is TRBV10-3; 7 nucleotides line up with TRBD1. V lost 4 bases and J lost 3; bases outside the gene matches: 8. Germline CDR1 ENHRY, CDR2 SYGVKD. The CDR3 runs 15 residues. The CDR3 nucleotides read TGTGCCATCAGTGGTACGGGACAGCTCCACACTGAAGCTTTCTTT. This codes for CAISGTGQLHTEAFF.

V and J are TRBV4-1 and TRBJ1-5; weak D call: TRBD1 (6 bases). The CDR3 covers 14 residues. The V gene lost 3 bases and the J gene lost 6 bases, with 12 bases spanning the gap. The germline gives CDR1 MGHRA, CDR2 YSYEKL. CDR3 region: CASSQGAQGQPQHF. CDR3 nucleotide sequence: TGCGCCAGCAGCCAGGGGGCGCAAGGTCAGCCCCAGCATTTT.

The gene calls are TRBV18 and TRBJ2-2; no definite D call. The germline gives CDR1 KGHSH, CDR2 LQKENI. The CDR3 is 14 residues long. The germline V and J ends were trimmed by 3 bases and 6 bases, with 11 bases remaining between them. Here the CDR3 DNA reads TGTGCCAGCTCACCTCATTCCGAGGCCGGGGAGCTGTTTTTT. Translated: CASSPHSEAGELFF.

This clone was detected once. This rearrangement joins TRBV5-6 to TRBJ1-5; 9 bases match TRBD1. With V trimmed by 0 bases and J by 9 bases, 7 bases remained unmatched. The CDR3 length is 15 residues. The germline CDR1 and CDR2 sequences are SGHDT and YYEEEE. The CDR3 sequence: CASSLGRTGEGPQHF. DNA for the CDR3: TGTGCCAGCAGCTTGGGCCGGACAGGGGAGGGGCCCCAGCATTTT.

DNA of the CDR3: TGTGCCAGCAGTCCCACCGACAGGGGCGAAGCTTTCTTT. This translates into CASSPTDRGEAFF. This rearrangement joins TRBV28 to TRBJ1-1; 8 positions agree with TRBD1. Germline V CDR1 and CDR2: MDHEN, SYDVKM. V was clipped by 5 bases and J by 8 bases; unmatched bases: 7. The length of the CDR3 is 13 residues.

As for this clone: The junction departs from germline at one end; a sequencing error may be responsible. The chain combines TRBV6-1 with TRBJ1-6, with TRBD1 matching 8 bases. The CDR3 runs 15 residues. CDR1 and CDR2 (germline): MNHNS, SASEGT. The CDR3 region is CASNEQGVYNSPLHF. CDR3 nucleotide sequence: TGTGCCAGCAATGAACAGGGGGTATATAATTCACCCCTCCACTTT.

V is TRBV4-3 and J is TRBJ2-7; D remains ambiguous. Germline V gene lookup returns CDR1 LGHNA and CDR2 YSLEER. This CDR3 spans 12 amino acids. Trimming left V 1 base short and J 5 bases short, with 6 bases between. The CDR3 DNA is TGCGCCAGCAGCCAAGGAGGAGACGAGCAGTACTTC. Protein product: CASSQGGDEQYF.

In DNA form, the CDR3 reads TGTGCCAGCTCACCCCCCGGGTCCAGCACAGATACGCAGTATTTT. It is translated as CASSPPGSSTDTQYF. The rearrangement links TRBV18 to TRBJ2-3, with D hard to call. Trimming took 3 bases from V and 0 from J, leaving 10 bases between them. The germline CDR1 and CDR2 sequences are KGHSH and LQKENI. CDR3 length equals 15 residues. Combining the CDR3 with reference TRBV18 and TRBJ2-3 gives the whole variable domain NAGVMQNPRHLVRRRGQEARLRCSPMKGHSHVYWYRQLPEEGLKFMVYLQKENIIDESGMPKERFSAEFPKEGPSILRIQQVVRGDSAAYFCASSPPGSSTDTQYFGPGTRLTVL.

This chain uses TRBV4-3 with TRBJ2-3, with D possibly matching TRBD2 (6 bases). The CDR3 contains 16 residues. V lost 3 bases, J lost 2 bases, and 15 bases lay in between. CDR1 is LGHNA and CDR2 is YSLEER in the germline V gene. The CDR3 region is CASSQNPGLNTDTQYF. CDR3 nucleotide sequence: TGCGCCAGCAGCCAGAACCCGGGACTGAACACAGATACGCAGTATTTT.

This sequence joins TRBV11-3 and TRBJ1-6; the D gene is possibly TRBD1 (6 bases). The CDR3 spans 14 residues. The V end lost 5 bases, the J end lost 9 bases, and 14 bases lay between the germline ends. The germline V gene has CDR1 SGHNT and CDR2 YENEEA. The CDR3 reads CASSRTGIGSPLHF. The CDR3 coding sequence is TGTGCCAGCAGCCGTACAGGGATAGGTTCACCCCTCCACTTT.

V gene TRBV10-3 combines with J gene TRBJ2-7, with a tentative D call TRBD1 (5 bases). This CDR3 region has 14 residues. V lost 3 bases, J lost 2 bases, and 11 bases lay in between. Per the germline V gene, CDR1 is ENHRY and CDR2 is SYGVKD. CDR3 bases: TGTGCCATCAGTGAAGGGGTCGGGCCCTACGAGCAGTACTTC. Its translation: CAISEGVGPYEQYF.

This rearrangement joins TRBV30 to TRBJ1-5; D is possibly TRBD1 (6 bases). The V end was cut by 1 base, the J end by 1 base, with 8 bases between. CDR1 GTSNPN and CDR2 SVGIG come from the germline V gene (reference sequence). CDR3 size: 14 residues. The CDR3: CAWSADRSNQPQHF. The CDR3 region has the DNA TGTGCCTGGAGTGCGGACAGAAGCAATCAGCCCCAGCATTTT. The entire variable domain, with the rest obtained from reference TRBV30 and TRBJ1-5, is as follows: SQTIHQWPATLVQPVGSPLSLECTVEGTSNPNLYWYRQAAGRGLQLLFYSVGIGQISSEVPQNLSASRPQDRQFILSSKKLLLSDSGFYLCAWSADRSNQPQHFGDGTRLSIL.

A remark on this clone: An end of the junction differs from the germline gene, which may be a read error. The chain employs TRBV7-6 and TRBJ2-1; TRBD1 aligns across 9 bases. Germline CDR1 SGHVS, CDR2 FNYEAQ. This CDR3 region has 12 residues. CDR3 nucleotides: TGTGCCAGCAGCTTAGCCGGGACAGGGTGGGTCTTC. Amino acids: CASSLAGTGWVF.

The genes are TRBV27 and TRBJ1-1, with 7 bases that match TRBD1. The CDR3 length is 14 residues. The V gene end was trimmed by 8 bases and the J gene end by 5 bases; junction bases not matched to a gene: 11. Germline loops: CDR1 MNHEY, CDR2 SMNVEV (reference sequence). The CDR3 nucleotides read TGTGCCAGCTCGATCCAGGGGGTTCGGACTGAAGCTTTCTTT. It translates to CASSIQGVRTEAFF.